Following are 5 T cell receptor beta chains from one sample sequenced in a study of T cells after yellow fever vaccination. TCRdb analysed the 5' RACE reads with MiXCR anew, one entry per CDR3 protein. The sample has 80,000 to 100,000 distinct CDR3 sequences; 8.9% are singletons. The sequencing used CD8+ T cells not binding an NS4B(214-222) dextramer, sorted from PBMCs, collected less than 18 days after the first yellow fever vaccination. These receptors were obtained from a man aged 18 to 30 who received the YFV17D yellow fever vaccine.

The table lists this clonotype with a few counts. The V and J genes are TRBV12-3 or TRBV12-4 and TRBJ1-1; 8 nucleotides match TRBD1. The CDR3 sequence is 14 residues long. With 6 bases clipped from V and 4 bases from J, the junction kept 7 bases outside the gene matches. The CDR3: CASSLTGESTEAFF. The CDR3 DNA is TGTGCCAGCAGCTTGACAGGGGAGAGCACTGAAGCTTTCTTT.

This clonotype was recorded at least ten times. The rearrangement uses TRBV6-1 and TRBJ1-1; D uncertain. Looked up from germline, CDR1 is MNHNS and CDR2 is SASEGT. The germline V and J ends were trimmed by 8 bases and 3 bases, with 13 bases remaining between them. This CDR3 region has 13 residues. The CDR3 bases are TGTGCCAGCCATCAGAGGGTGGACACTGAAGCTTTCTTT. Encoded protein: CASHQRVDTEAFF.

This chain links TRBV19 with TRBJ2-5, with 10 bases that match TRBD1. CDR3 length: 13 residues. Per germline, CDR1 LNHDA and CDR2 SQIVND (reference sequence). V shed 3 bases, J shed 11 bases, and the junction held 6 bases outside the gene matches. Here the CDR3 DNA reads TGTGCCAGTAGTATTGGGGACAGGGGTCCACAGTACTTC. This sequence encodes CASSIGDRGPQYF.

This clonotype was seen only a few times. The chain recombines TRBV15 with TRBJ2-7, with no clear D. Trimming left V 0 bases short and J 3 bases short, with 15 bases between. CDR1 is LNHNV and CDR2 is YYDKDF in the germline V gene (reference sequence). The CDR3 contains 16 residues. CDR3 DNA sequence: TGTGCCACCAGCAGAGATAGGCCAGGCCAACGCTACGAGCAGTACTTC. Translation: CATSRDRPGQRYEQYF.

The chain combines TRBV4-2 with TRBJ1-1; TRBD1 might be the D (6 bases). The V and J ends lost 4 bases and 6 bases respectively, with 24 bases between them. There are 17 residues in the CDR3. The germline gives CDR1 LGHNA, CDR2 YNFKEQ. The CDR3 is CASSPRGSTISYPEAFF. The CDR3 bases are TGTGCCAGCAGCCCGAGGGGGTCTACGATCAGTTACCCTGAAGCTTTCTTT.